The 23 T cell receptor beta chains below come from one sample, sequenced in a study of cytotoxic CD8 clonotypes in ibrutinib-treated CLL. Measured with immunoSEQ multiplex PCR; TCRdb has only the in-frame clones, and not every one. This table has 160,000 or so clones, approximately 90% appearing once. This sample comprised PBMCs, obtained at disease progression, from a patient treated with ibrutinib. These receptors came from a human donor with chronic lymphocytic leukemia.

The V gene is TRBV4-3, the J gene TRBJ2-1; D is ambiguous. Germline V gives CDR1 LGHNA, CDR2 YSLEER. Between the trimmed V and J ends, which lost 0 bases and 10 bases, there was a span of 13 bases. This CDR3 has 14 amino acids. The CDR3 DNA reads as TGCGCCAGCAGCCAAGATTTAACGGGCATCGAGCAGTTCTTC. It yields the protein CASSQDLTGIEQFF.

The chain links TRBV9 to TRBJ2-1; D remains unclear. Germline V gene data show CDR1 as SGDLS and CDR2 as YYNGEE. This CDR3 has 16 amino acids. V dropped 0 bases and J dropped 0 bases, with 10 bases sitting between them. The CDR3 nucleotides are TGTGCCAGCAGCGTAGTAGTGATTAGCTCCTACAATGAGCAGTTCTTC. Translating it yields CASSVVVISSYNEQFF.

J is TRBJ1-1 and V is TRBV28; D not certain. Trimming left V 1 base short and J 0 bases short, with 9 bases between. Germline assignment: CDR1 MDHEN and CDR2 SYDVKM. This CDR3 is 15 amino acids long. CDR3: CASSLSPPMNTEAFF. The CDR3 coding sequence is TGTGCCAGCAGTTTATCCCCCCCTATGAACACTGAAGCTTTCTTT.

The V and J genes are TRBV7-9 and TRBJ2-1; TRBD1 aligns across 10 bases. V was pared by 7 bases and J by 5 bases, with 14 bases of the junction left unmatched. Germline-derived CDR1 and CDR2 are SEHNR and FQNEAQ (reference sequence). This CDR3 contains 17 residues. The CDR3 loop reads CASIRTGGILADNEQFF. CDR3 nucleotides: TGTGCCAGCATCAGGACAGGGGGGATTTTAGCGGACAATGAGCAGTTCTTC. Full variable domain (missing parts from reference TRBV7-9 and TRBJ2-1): DTGVSQNPRHKITKRGQNVTFRCDPISEHNRLYWYRQTLGQGPEFLTYFQNEAQLEKSRLLSDRFSAERPKGSFSTLEIQRTEQGDSAMYLCASIRTGGILADNEQFFGPGTRLTVL.

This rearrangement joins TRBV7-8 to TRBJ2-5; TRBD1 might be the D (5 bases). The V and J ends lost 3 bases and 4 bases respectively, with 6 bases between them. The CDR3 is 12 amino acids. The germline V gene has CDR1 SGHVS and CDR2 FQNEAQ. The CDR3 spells CASSFRGETQYF. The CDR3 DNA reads TGTGCCAGCAGCTTTAGGGGAGAGACCCAGTACTTC. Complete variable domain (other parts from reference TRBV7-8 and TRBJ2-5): GAGVSQSPRYKVAKRGQDVALRCDPISGHVSLFWYQQALGQGPEFLTYFQNEAQLDKSGLPSDRFFAERPEGSVSTLKIQRTQQEDSAVYLCASSFRGETQYFGPGTRLLVL.

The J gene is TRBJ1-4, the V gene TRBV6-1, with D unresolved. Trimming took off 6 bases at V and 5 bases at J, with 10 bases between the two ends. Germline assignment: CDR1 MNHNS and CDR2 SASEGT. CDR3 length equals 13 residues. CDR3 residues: CASRGQTNEKLFF. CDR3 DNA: TGTGCCAGCAGGGGCCAGACCAATGAAAAACTGTTTTTT.

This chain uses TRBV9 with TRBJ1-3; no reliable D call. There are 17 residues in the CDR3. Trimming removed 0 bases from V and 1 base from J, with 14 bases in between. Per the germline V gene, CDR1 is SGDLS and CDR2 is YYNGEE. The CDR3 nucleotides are TGTGCCAGCAGCGTAGCTACGGGCAGGCTATCTGGAAACACCATATATTTT. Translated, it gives CASSVATGRLSGNTIYF. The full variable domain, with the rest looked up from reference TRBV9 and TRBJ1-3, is DSGVTQTPKHLITATGQRVTLRCSPRSGDLSVYWYQQSLDQGLQFLIQYYNGEERAKGNILERFSAQQFPDLHSELNLSSLELGDSALYFCASSVATGRLSGNTIYFGEGSWLTVV.

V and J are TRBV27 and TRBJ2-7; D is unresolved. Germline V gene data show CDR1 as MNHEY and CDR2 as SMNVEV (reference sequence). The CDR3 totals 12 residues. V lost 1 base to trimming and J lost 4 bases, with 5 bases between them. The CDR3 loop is CASSLLGYEQYF. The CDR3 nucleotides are TGTGCCAGCAGTTTATTGGGTTACGAGCAGTACTTC.

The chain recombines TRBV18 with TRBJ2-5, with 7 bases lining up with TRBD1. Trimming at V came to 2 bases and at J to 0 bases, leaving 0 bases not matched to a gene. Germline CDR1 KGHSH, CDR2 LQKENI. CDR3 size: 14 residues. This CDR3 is CASSPGQDQETQYF. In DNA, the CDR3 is TGTGCCAGCTCACCAGGACAGGACCAAGAGACCCAGTACTTC.

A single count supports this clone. Here the CDR3 reads CASSYSNVGRNTEAFF. CDR3 DNA: TGTGCCAGCAGTTACTCGAATGTCGGCAGGAACACTGAAGCTTTCTTT. The chain couples TRBV6-6 to TRBJ1-1, with D hard to call. The germline V and J ends were trimmed by 0 bases and 1 base, with 12 bases remaining between them. There are 16 residues in the CDR3. Germline CDR1 is MNHNY and CDR2 is SVGAGI (reference sequence).

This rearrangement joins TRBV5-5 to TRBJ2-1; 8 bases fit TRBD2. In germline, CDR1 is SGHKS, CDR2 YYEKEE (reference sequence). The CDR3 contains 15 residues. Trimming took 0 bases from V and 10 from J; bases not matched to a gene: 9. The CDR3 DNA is TGTGCCAGCAGCTTGGTACGGGAGGGTGGCGAGGAGCAGTTCTTC. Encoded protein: CASSLVREGGEEQFF. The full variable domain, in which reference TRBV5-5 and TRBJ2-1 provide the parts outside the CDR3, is DAGVTQSPTHLIKTRGQQVTLRCSPISGHKSVSWYQQVLGQGPQFIFQYYEKEERGRGNFPDRFSARQFPNYSSELNVNALLLGDSALYLCASSLVREGGEEQFFGPGTRLTVL.

CDR3 nucleotides: TGTGCCTCCAGTAGGGACACCGGGGCCAACGTCCTGACTTTC. Translation gives CASSRDTGANVLTF. The rearrangement joins TRBV30 to TRBJ2-6, with a weak D call TRBD1 (6 bases). Trimming left V 7 bases short and J 4 bases short, with 14 bases between. The CDR3 runs 14 residues. Looked up from germline, CDR1 is GTSNPN and CDR2 is SVGIG (reference sequence).

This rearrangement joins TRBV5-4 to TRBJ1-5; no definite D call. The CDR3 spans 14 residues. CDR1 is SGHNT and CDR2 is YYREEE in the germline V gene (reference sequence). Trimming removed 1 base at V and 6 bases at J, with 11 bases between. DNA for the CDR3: TGTGCCAGCAGCTTGTCCGGGATTGGTCAGCCCCAGCATTTT. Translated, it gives CASSLSGIGQPQHF.

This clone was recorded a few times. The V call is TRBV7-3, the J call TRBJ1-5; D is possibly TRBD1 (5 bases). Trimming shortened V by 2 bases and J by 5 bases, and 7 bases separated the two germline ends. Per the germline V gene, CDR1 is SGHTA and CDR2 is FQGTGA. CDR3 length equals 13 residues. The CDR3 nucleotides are TGTGCCAGCAGCTTAGGAGGGGATCAGCCCCAGCATTTT. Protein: CASSLGGDQPQHF.

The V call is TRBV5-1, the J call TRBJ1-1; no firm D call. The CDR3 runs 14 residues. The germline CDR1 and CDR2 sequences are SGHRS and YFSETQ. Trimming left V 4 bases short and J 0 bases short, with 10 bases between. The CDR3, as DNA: TGCGCCAGCAGCCCCGGAGGCGTGAACACTGAAGCTTTCTTT. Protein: CASSPGGVNTEAFF.

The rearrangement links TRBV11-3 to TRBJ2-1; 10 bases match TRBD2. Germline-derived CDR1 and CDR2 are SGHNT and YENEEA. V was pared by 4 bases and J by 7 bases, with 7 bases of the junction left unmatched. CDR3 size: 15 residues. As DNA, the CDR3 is TGTGCCAGCAGCTATGGACTAGCGGCCTCGAATGAGCAGTTCTTC. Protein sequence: CASSYGLAASNEQFF. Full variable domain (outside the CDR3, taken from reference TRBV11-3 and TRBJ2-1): EAGVVQSPRYKIIEKKQPVAFWCNPISGHNTLYWYLQNLGQGPELLIRYENEEAVDDSQLPKDRFSAERLKGVDSTLKIQPAELGDSAVYLCASSYGLAASNEQFFGPGTRLTVL.

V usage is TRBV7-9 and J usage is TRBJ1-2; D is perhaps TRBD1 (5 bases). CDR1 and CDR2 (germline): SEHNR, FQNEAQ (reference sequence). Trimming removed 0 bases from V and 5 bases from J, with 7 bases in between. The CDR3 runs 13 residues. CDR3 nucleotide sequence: TGTGCCAGCAGCTTAGCGTCAGGGTATGGCTACACCTTC. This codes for CASSLASGYGYTF.

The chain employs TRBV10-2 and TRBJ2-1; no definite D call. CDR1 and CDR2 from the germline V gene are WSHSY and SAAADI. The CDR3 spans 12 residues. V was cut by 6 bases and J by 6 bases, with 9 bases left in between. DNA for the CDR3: TGCGCCAGCAGGGGCTCGGGCAATGAGCAGTTCTTC. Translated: CASRGSGNEQFF.

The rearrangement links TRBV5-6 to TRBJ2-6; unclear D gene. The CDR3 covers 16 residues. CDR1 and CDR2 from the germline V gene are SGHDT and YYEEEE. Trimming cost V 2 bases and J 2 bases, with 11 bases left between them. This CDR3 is CASSLSPIAGANVLTF. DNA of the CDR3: TGTGCCAGCAGCTTATCCCCGATAGCTGGGGCCAACGTCCTGACTTTC. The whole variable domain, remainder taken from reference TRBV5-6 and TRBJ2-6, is DAGVTQSPTHLIKTRGQQVTLRCSPKSGHDTVSWYQQALGQGPQFIFQYYEEEERQRGNFPDRFSGHQFPNYSSELNVNALLLGDSALYLCASSLSPIAGANVLTFGAGSRLTVL.

This CDR3 reads CASGGDRGNEKLFF. The CDR3 nucleotides read TGTGCATCTGGAGGGGACAGGGGTAATGAAAAACTGTTTTTT. The V call is TRBV9, the J call TRBJ1-4, with 10 bases fitting TRBD1. The CDR3 is made up of 14 amino acids. Per germline, CDR1 SGDLS and CDR2 YYNGEE.

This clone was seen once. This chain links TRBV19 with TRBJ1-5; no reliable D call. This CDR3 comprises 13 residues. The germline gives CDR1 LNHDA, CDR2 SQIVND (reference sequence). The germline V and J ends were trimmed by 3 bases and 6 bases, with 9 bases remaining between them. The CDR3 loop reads CASSIQDGQPQHF. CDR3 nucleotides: TGTGCCAGTAGTATCCAGGACGGTCAGCCCCAGCATTTT.

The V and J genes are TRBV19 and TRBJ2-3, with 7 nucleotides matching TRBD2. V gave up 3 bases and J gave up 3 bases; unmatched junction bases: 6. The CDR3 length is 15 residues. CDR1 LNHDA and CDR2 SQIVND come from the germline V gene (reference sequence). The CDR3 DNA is TGTGCCAGTAGTATGCGCGGGAGCGGTACAGATACGCAGTATTTT. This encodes CASSMRGSGTDTQYF. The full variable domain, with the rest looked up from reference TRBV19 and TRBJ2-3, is DGGITQSPKYLFRKEGQNVTLSCEQNLNHDAMYWYRQDPGQGLRLIYYSQIVNDFQKGDIAEGYSVSREKKESFPLTVTSAQKNPTAFYLCASSMRGSGTDTQYFGPGTRLTVL.

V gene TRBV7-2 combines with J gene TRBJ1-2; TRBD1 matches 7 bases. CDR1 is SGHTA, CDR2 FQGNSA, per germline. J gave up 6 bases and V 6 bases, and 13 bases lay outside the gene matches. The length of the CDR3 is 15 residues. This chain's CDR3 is CASSQNRGIADGYTF. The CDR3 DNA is TGTGCCAGCAGTCAAAACAGGGGCATTGCGGATGGCTACACCTTC. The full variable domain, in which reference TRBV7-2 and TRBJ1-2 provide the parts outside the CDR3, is GAGVSQSPSNKVTEKGKDVELRCDPISGHTALYWYRQSLGQGLEFLIYFQGNSAPDKSGLPSDRFSAERTGGSVSTLTIQRTQQEDSAVYLCASSQNRGIADGYTFGSGTRLTVV.